Shown below are 21 T cell receptor beta chains from a single sample sequenced in a study of T cells in Graves' hyperthyroidism and ophthalmopathy. What was amplified from RNA transcripts were TCR beta CDR3 regions. Researchers ran a first-round RT-PCR on the TCR CDR3 using the HTBI primer set. In TCRdb, the multiplex PCR reads were re-called with MiXCR into one record per CDR3 protein. The sample gives approximately 400,000 distinct CDR3 sequences, more than 15% of which show up once; roughly 7.4% is in the top ten. Specimen: blood. These receptors all come from a woman aged 18 to 35 with Graves' hyperthyroidism.

This clonotype occurred many times. This chain links TRBV9 with TRBJ1-5, with D perhaps matching TRBD1 (5 bases). V was trimmed by 4 bases and J by 3 bases, leaving 14 bases between them. The CDR3 spans 15 residues. Germline assignment: CDR1 SGDLS and CDR2 YYNGEE. The CDR3 nucleotides read TGTGCCAGCAGCCCCCCGGGACGGTACAATCAGCCCCAGCATTTT. Its protein is CASSPPGRYNQPQHF.

This clonotype was seen at least ten times. The V and J genes are TRBV6-1 and TRBJ2-4, with 10 bases aligning to TRBD2. The CDR3 is 16 residues long. Germline values: CDR1 MNHNS, CDR2 SASEGT. J gave up 8 bases and V 5 bases, and 12 bases lay outside the gene matches. The CDR3 nucleotides are TGTGCCAGCAGTCTTTACAACCTAGCGGGAGCGGACATTCAGTACTTC. The encoded protein is CASSLYNLAGADIQYF.

This clonotype was seen repeatedly, ten times or more. The gene calls are TRBV30 and TRBJ1-5; maybe TRBD1 (5 bases). CDR1 is GTSNPN, CDR2 SVGIG, per germline (reference sequence). CDR3 size: 15 residues. Trimming removed 2 bases at V and 4 bases at J, with 15 bases between. The CDR3 sequence: CAWSLQGLGNQPQHF. CDR3 bases: TGTGCCTGGAGTCTCCAGGGATTGGGAAATCAGCCCCAGCATTTT.

The sample holds many counts of this clonotype. The chain carries TRBV6-5 and TRBJ2-1, with 9 bases fitting TRBD2. The CDR3 is 15 residues long. Germline trimming cut 0 bases from V and 6 bases from J; bases unmatched to any gene: 3. Germline V CDR1 and CDR2: MNHEY, SVGAGI. The CDR3, as DNA: TGTGCCAGCAGTTACTCTACTAGCGGGCGCAATGAGCAGTTCTTC. As protein: CASSYSTSGRNEQFF.

This clonotype appeared a few times. This rearrangement joins TRBV6-6 to TRBJ2-7; D tentatively reads TRBD1 or TRBD2 (5 bases each). This CDR3 has 16 residues. Per the germline V gene, CDR1 is MNHNY and CDR2 is SVGAGI (reference sequence). V shed 2 bases and J shed 3 bases, with 17 bases lying between them. Here the CDR3 reads CASSYPPGTSHYEQYF. In DNA form, the CDR3 reads TGTGCCAGCAGTTACCCCCCCGGGACGTCCCACTACGAGCAGTACTTC.

This clonotype was counted at least ten times. This rearrangement joins TRBV3-1 to TRBJ2-7; 9 positions agree with TRBD2. The CDR3 spans 15 residues. Trimming took 1 base from V and 2 from J; bases not matched to a gene: 3. Germline V gene data show CDR1 as LGHDT and CDR2 as YNNKEL (reference sequence). CDR3: CASSQVAGVAYEQYF. The CDR3 DNA follows: TGTGCCAGCAGCCAAGTAGCGGGGGTCGCCTACGAGCAGTACTTC.

This clonotype was seen ten or more times. This rearrangement joins TRBV5-1 to TRBJ2-3; no clear D. This CDR3 region has 14 residues. V was pared by 3 bases and J by 4 bases, with 12 bases between. Germline CDR1 reads SGHRS; CDR2 reads YFSETQ. Written as DNA, the CDR3 is TGCGCCAGCAGCTCGGGTGACACATCAGATACGCAGTATTTT. Protein sequence: CASSSGDTSDTQYF.

This chain uses TRBV7-9 with TRBJ2-5; 15 positions agree with TRBD2. Unmatched junction bases numbered 4, after V lost 1 base and J lost 4 bases. The CDR3 covers 17 residues. Germline V CDR1 and CDR2: SEHNR, FQNEAQ (reference sequence). The CDR3 loop is CASSLGTSGGARETQYF. The CDR3 region has the DNA TGTGCCAGCAGCTTAGGGACTAGCGGGGGGGCCAGAGAGACCCAGTACTTC.

This clonotype was seen ten or more times. V is TRBV30 and J is TRBJ2-2; unclear D gene. With 2 bases removed from V and 3 bases from J, the gap between germline ends came to 4 bases. Germline V lookup: CDR1 GTSNPN, CDR2 SVGIG (reference sequence). The CDR3 has 12 residues. The CDR3 region has the DNA TGTGCCTGGAGTCGGTACACCGGGGAGCTGTTTTTT. Protein sequence: CAWSRYTGELFF.

This clonotype has only a few counts. A read error may explain this, as a much larger clone is one base away. The CDR3 nucleotides read TGCAGTGCTAGCGAGGGCTCCTACAATGGGCAGTTCTTC. This sequence encodes CSASEGSYNGQFF. The chain joins TRBV20-1 to TRBJ2-1, with D perhaps TRBD2 (5 bases). The CDR3 runs 13 residues. Germline loops: CDR1 DFQATT, CDR2 SNEGSKA (reference sequence).

This clonotype was detected many times. The chain combines TRBV11-2 with TRBJ1-2; perhaps TRBD1 as D (6 bases). The ends were cut back, 0 bases at V and 5 bases at J, with 16 bases in the middle. Germline V gives CDR1 SGHAT, CDR2 FQNNGV. The CDR3 has 16 residues. The CDR3 DNA sequence: TGTGCCAGCAGCTTAGAGAGGCACAGGGAGAGGTATGGCTACACCTTC. As protein: CASSLERHRERYGYTF.

The rearrangement links TRBV2 to TRBJ2-1; TRBD2 matches at 9 bases. The ends lost 4 bases at V and 7 bases at J; junction bases unmatched: 8. Germline CDR1 SNHLY, CDR2 FYNNEI. This CDR3 has 15 residues. The CDR3 bases are TGTGCCAGCAGTGGTCGGCTAGCGGGGCGTAATGAGCAGTTCTTC. This codes for CASSGRLAGRNEQFF.

Turning to this clonotype: A clone one base away is much larger, so this may be a read error. Lacking the conserved final phenylalanine or tryptophan, this CDR3 likely reflects a read error. The chain employs TRBV6-1 and TRBJ1-1; no firm D call. The CDR3 sequence is 13 residues long. CDR1 is MNHNS and CDR2 is SASEGT in the germline V gene. Trimming left V 2 bases short and J 4 bases short, with 8 bases between. The CDR3 protein is CASSEKHSTEAFL. The CDR3 coding sequence is TGTGCCAGCAGTGAAAAGCACAGCACTGAAGCTTTCCTT.

Many counts were recorded for this clonotype. J is TRBJ2-2 and V is TRBV3-1; tentative D call: TRBD2 (7 bases). This CDR3 region has 14 residues. Trimming took off 9 bases at V and 7 bases at J, with 18 bases between the two ends. Germline CDR1 LGHDT, CDR2 YNNKEL (reference sequence). CDR3 coding DNA: TGTGCCAGGCCCGGCGGGGGCCGTGGCGGGGAGCTGTTTTTT. This gives the protein CARPGGGRGGELFF. The whole variable domain, remainder taken from reference TRBV3-1 and TRBJ2-2, is DTAVSQTPKYLVTQMGNDKSIKCEQNLGHDTMYWYKQDSKKFLKIMFSYNNKELIINETVPNRFSPKSPDKAHLNLHINSLELGDSAVYFCARPGGGRGGELFFGEGSRLTVL.

In its sample, this clonotype was seen many times. The V and J genes are TRBV11-2 and TRBJ2-5; 8 bases fit TRBD1. CDR3 length equals 17 residues. Per germline, CDR1 SGHAT and CDR2 FQNNGV. V shed 4 bases and J 4 bases; nucleotides not matched to a gene: 14. CDR3 in DNA: TGTGCCAGCAGCTCTACGGTGGGGACAGGCCATGGAGAGACCCAGTACTTC. This encodes CASSSTVGTGHGETQYF.

This clonotype appeared many times. The chain is built from TRBV11-3 and TRBJ1-4, with 7 bases aligning to TRBD1. The ends lost 2 bases at V and 8 bases at J; junction bases unmatched: 5. Germline assignment: CDR1 SGHNT and CDR2 YENEEA. The CDR3 runs 14 residues. In nucleotides, the CDR3 is TGTGCCAGCAGCTTAAGAGGGGGCGAAGAAAAACTGTTTTTT. The encoded protein is CASSLRGGEEKLFF.

There are many counts of this clonotype. The chain uses TRBV11-3 and TRBJ2-3, with no clear D. The CDR3 runs 14 residues. V lost 7 bases to trimming and J lost 0 bases, with 11 bases between them. Looked up from germline, CDR1 is SGHNT and CDR2 is YENEEA. CDR3 DNA sequence: TGTGCCAGCAACGGTTACTCTAGCACAGATACGCAGTATTTT. It codes for CASNGYSSTDTQYF.

This clonotype was found many times. The chain joins TRBV20-1 to TRBJ2-3; 9 bases match TRBD1. CDR3 length equals 14 residues. Germline CDR1 reads DFQATT; CDR2 reads SNEGSKA (reference sequence). The J segment lost 1 base and the V segment lost 3 bases, leaving 2 bases of the junction unmatched. The CDR3 reads CSASRDRGTDTQYF. Here the CDR3 DNA reads TGCAGTGCTAGTAGGGACAGGGGCACAGATACGCAGTATTTT.

The chain employs TRBV29-1 and TRBJ1-4, with D unresolved. The CDR3 consists of 12 residues. CDR1 and CDR2 from the germline V gene are SQVTM and ANQGSEA. Trimming pared 3 bases from V and 5 bases from J, leaving 7 bases between. The CDR3 loop reads CSVDAGNEKLFF. As DNA, the CDR3 is TGCAGCGTTGACGCGGGGAATGAAAAACTGTTTTTT.

Ten or more counts support this clonotype. The V and J genes are TRBV3-1 and TRBJ2-1; D is undetermined. Trimming took 3 bases from V and 9 from J, leaving 9 bases between them. CDR1 LGHDT and CDR2 YNNKEL come from the germline V gene (reference sequence). The CDR3 has 12 residues. The CDR3 region is CASSHAAAEQFF. The DNA of the CDR3 is TGTGCCAGCAGCCACGCCGCAGCTGAGCAGTTCTTC.

The rearrangement joins TRBV7-9 to TRBJ2-3; D ambiguous. CDR3 length: 15 residues. The V gene lost 2 bases and the J gene lost 5 bases, with 14 bases spanning the gap. Germline V gives CDR1 SEHNR, CDR2 FQNEAQ (reference sequence). CDR3 sequence (DNA): TGTGCCAGCAGCTTATGGGATTACGAAGTAGATACGCAGTATTTT. Its translation: CASSLWDYEVDTQYF. Based on the CDR3 plus reference TRBV7-9 and TRBJ2-3, the full variable domain is DTGVSQNPRHKITKRGQNVTFRCDPISEHNRLYWYRQTLGQGPEFLTYFQNEAQLEKSRLLSDRFSAERPKGSFSTLEIQRTEQGDSAMYLCASSLWDYEVDTQYFGPGTRLTVL.